Given below is one T cell receptor (beta chain) in context. What it binds is unknown. The CDR3 is made up of 14 amino acids. V was pared by 1 base and J by 5 bases, with 9 bases between. CDR1 is SEHNR and CDR2 is FQNEAQ in the germline V gene (reference sequence). This entry is derived from a study of T cell responses to AZD1222 COVID-19 vaccine. The assay was immunoSEQ multiplex PCR, and TCRdb's table has in-frame clones only and misses some. The repertoire holds 130,000 or so clones, with around 92% as singletons. Study-wide points: Recipients of two AZD1222 doses showed rising Spike-specific TCR breadth and depth.

The sequencing used peripheral blood, collected on day 0 of AZD1222 vaccination. The clonotype was recovered from an adult in good health. The rearrangement links TRBV7-9 to TRBJ2-1, with D possibly being TRBD2 (6 bases). CDR3 nucleotide sequence: TGTGCCAGCAGCTTAGGTAGCGGAGACAATGAGCAGTTCTTC. This sequence encodes CASSLGSGDNEQFF.